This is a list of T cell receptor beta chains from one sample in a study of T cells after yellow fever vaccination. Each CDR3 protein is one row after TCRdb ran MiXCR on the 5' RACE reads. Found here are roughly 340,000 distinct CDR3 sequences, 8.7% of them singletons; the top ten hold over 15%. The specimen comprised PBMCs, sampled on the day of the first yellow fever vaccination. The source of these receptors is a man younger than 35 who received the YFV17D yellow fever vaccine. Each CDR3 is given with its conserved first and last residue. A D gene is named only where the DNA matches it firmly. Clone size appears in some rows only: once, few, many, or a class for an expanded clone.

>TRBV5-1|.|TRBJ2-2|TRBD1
CASSMDRANAGELFF
TGCGCCAGCAGCATGGACAGGGCCAATGCCGGGGAGCTGTTTTTT
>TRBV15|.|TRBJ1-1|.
CATSREGGQLEAFF
TGTGCCACCAGCAGAGAAGGCGGACAGCTTGAAGCTTTCTTT
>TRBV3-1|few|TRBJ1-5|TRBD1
CASSQDAGGGRGALLVF
TGTGCCAGCAGCCAAGATGCGGGAGGGGGCAGGGGGGCCCTACTTGTTTTT
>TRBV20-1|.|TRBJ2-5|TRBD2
CSAPGLAGALGTQYF
TGCAGTGCCCCGGGACTAGCGGGGGCCCTGGGGACCCAGTACTTC
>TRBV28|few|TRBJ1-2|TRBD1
CASSPTDRGYYGYTF
TGTGCCAGCAGTCCCACCGACAGGGGTTACTATGGCTACACCTTC
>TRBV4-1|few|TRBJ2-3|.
CASSQADRPSTDTQYF
TGCGCCAGCAGCCAAGCCGACAGACCTAGCACAGATACGCAGTATTTT
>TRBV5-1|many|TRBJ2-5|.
CASSRDGNQETQYF
TGCGCCAGCAGCCGCGACGGAAACCAAGAGACCCAGTACTTC
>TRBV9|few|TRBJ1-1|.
CASSARGGTTEAFF
TGTGCCAGCAGCGCTAGAGGGGGGACCACTGAAGCTTTCTTT
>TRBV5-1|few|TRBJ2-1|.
CASSLEGSAVNEQFF
TGCGCCAGCAGCTTGGAGGGTAGCGCGGTCAATGAGCAGTTCTTC
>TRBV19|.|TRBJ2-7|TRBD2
CASSIALGGSGWIYEQYF
TGTGCCAGTAGTATCGCCCTAGGAGGTAGCGGGTGGATCTACGAGCAGTACTTC
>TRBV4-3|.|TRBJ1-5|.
CASSQTGQNNQPQHF
TGCGCCAGCAGCCAAACCGGACAGAACAATCAGCCCCAGCATTTT
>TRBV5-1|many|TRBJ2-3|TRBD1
CASSSGQGGDTQYF
TGCGCCAGCAGCTCGGGACAGGGAGGAGATACGCAGTATTTT
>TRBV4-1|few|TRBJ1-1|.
CASSQDRGSGTEAFF
TGCGCCAGCAGCCAAGACAGGGGCTCGGGCACTGAAGCTTTCTTT
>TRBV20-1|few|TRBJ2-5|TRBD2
CTLAGGPQETQYF
TGCACCTTGGCGGGGGGGCCCCAAGAGACCCAGTACTTC
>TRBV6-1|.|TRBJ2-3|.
CASTRGGGADTQYF
TGTGCCAGCACGAGAGGGGGGGGGGCAGATACGCAGTATTTT
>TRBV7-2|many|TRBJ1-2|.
CASSSNYGYTF
TGTGCCAGCAGTTCGAACTATGGCTACACCTTC
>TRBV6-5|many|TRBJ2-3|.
CASSYGGYTDTQYF
TGTGCCAGCAGTTACGGAGGATACACAGATACGCAGTATTTT
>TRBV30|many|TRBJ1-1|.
CAWNPNVGDTEAFF
TGTGCCTGGAACCCAAATGTGGGGGACACTGAAGCTTTCTTT
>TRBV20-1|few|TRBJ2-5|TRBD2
CSARVTSGGLAMYF
TGCAGTGCTAGAGTGACTAGCGGGGGCCTTGCCATGTACTTC
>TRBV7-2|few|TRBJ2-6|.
CGARFAGANVLTF
TGTGGGGCGAGATTCGCTGGGGCCAACGTCCTGACTTTC
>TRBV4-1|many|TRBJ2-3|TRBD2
CASSQTPLGGSDTQYF
TGCGCCAGCAGCCAAACCCCCCTGGGGGGGTCGGATACGCAGTATTTT
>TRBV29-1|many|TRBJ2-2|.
CSVERAPNTGELFF
TGCAGCGTTGAAAGGGCCCCGAACACCGGGGAGCTGTTTTTT